Here is one T cell receptor (beta chain) with its context. Its recognized antigen is unknown. Base quality data are lacking; no much larger clone is found one base away. The method was PCR. The sample was run on an Illumina MiSeq. TCRdb reanalyzed the raw reads on its own, using fastp at Q25 for trimming and MiXCR for clone calling, and kept in-frame beta chains. A single entry per CDR3 protein holds the most common genes and DNA from its merged rows. Here the sample has roughly 15,000 distinct CDR3 sequences; 32% occur a single time. The top ten constitute approximately 1.6% of the sample. This record belongs to a study of regulatory and conventional T cells in breast cancer (dated by TCRdb to between 2014 and 2017). Relative to germline, V is 0 bases shorter and J is 5 bases shorter, with 13 bases between their ends. From the cysteine through the phenylalanine, the CDR3 covers 15 amino acids. The entry retains the CDR3 DNA only, 45 bases that are in frame from base 1.

The specimen sequenced was conventional T cells from blood. The receptor comes from a female donor in good health. The rearrangement joined TRBV12-3 or TRBV12-4 to TRBJ1-2, with TRBD1 perhaps the D gene, on 6 matching bases. Here the CDR3 is given as CASSLAGGGGYGYTF. The bases are TGTGCCAGCAGTTTAGCTGGAGGAGGGGGATATGGCTACACCTTC.